This entry lists 20 T cell receptor beta chains sequenced from one sample in a study of cytomegalovirus exposure and HLA in healthy donors. Primers for the PCR totalled 60 Vbeta and 13 Jbeta. Repertoires were generated with immunoSEQ multiplex PCR, while TCRdb's copy carries only in-frame clones and drops some. This table holds roughly 150,000 clones, 80% to 90% found once. Sample: PBMCs. These receptors came from a male donor in good health and CMV-seronegative.

This chain links TRBV28 with TRBJ2-7; D call uncertain. Per the germline V gene, CDR1 is MDHEN and CDR2 is SYDVKM. CDR3 length equals 14 residues. With 3 bases removed from V and 2 bases from J, the gap between germline ends came to 11 bases. CDR3 protein: CASSFQTVPYEQYF. The DNA for the CDR3 is TGTGCCAGCAGTTTCCAGACTGTTCCCTACGAGCAGTACTTC. Variable domain in full (rest from reference TRBV28 and TRBJ2-7): DVKVTQSSRYLVKRTGEKVFLECVQDMDHENMFWYRQDPGLGLRLIYFSYDVKMKEKGDIPEGYSVSREKKERFSLILESASTNQTSMYLCASSFQTVPYEQYFGPGTRLTVT.

There are a few counts of this clone. The chain combines TRBV13 with TRBJ1-1, with no clear D. This CDR3 contains 12 residues. V lost 2 bases to trimming and J lost 1 base, with 2 bases between them. Germline assignment: CDR1 PRHDT and CDR2 FYEKMQ (reference sequence). In DNA, the CDR3 is TGTGCCAGCAGCTTACAGAACACTGAAGCTTTCTTT. Protein sequence: CASSLQNTEAFF.

The rearrangement uses TRBV4-2 and TRBJ2-3; 9 bases fit TRBD2. The CDR3 sequence is 16 residues long. The ends lost 0 bases at V and 6 bases at J; junction bases unmatched: 7. CDR1 is LGHNA, CDR2 YNFKEQ, per germline. DNA of the CDR3: TGTGCCAGCAGCCAAGAGGTTAGCGGGAGACCTGATACGCAGTATTTT. Its translation: CASSQEVSGRPDTQYF.

The rearrangement uses TRBV7-3 and TRBJ2-1, with TRBD2 matching over 8 bases. This CDR3 spans 16 amino acids. V trimming: 5 bases; J trimming: 7 bases; junction bases outside the gene matches: 13. Germline assignment: CDR1 SGHTA and CDR2 FQGTGA. CDR3 region: CASSPSGGGSSNEQFF. DNA for the CDR3: TGTGCCAGCAGCCCCAGCGGGGGCGGGAGCTCGAATGAGCAGTTCTTC.

The chain has TRBV6-5 and TRBJ1-2, with D perhaps TRBD1 (5 bases). The V gene's germline CDR1 is MNHEY and CDR2 SVGAGI. Between the trimmed V and J ends, which lost 5 bases and 0 bases, there was a span of 7 bases. The CDR3 contains 13 residues. This CDR3 reads CASSQTANYGYTF. The CDR3 region has the DNA TGTGCCAGCAGTCAGACAGCTAACTATGGCTACACCTTC.

The chain couples TRBV25-1 to TRBJ2-1; 9 nucleotides align to TRBD2. Germline CDR1 and CDR2: MGHDK and SYGVNS. The CDR3 covers 15 residues. With V trimmed by 4 bases and J by 5 bases, 6 bases remained unmatched. The CDR3 nucleotides read TGTGCCAGCAGTGCCCCCCTAGCGGGAAACAATGAGCAGTTCTTC. Amino acid sequence: CASSAPLAGNNEQFF.

This clone showed up just a few times. This chain links TRBV7-2 with TRBJ1-1; weak D call: TRBD1 (5 bases). Trimming removed 1 base at V and 4 bases at J, with 10 bases between. The CDR3 is 14 residues long. The germline V gene encodes CDR1 SGHTA and CDR2 FQGNSA. The CDR3, as DNA: TGTGCCAGCAGCTTAGTGGGGGGATCCACTGAAGCTTTCTTT. Translation: CASSLVGGSTEAFF.

The genes are TRBV6-5 and TRBJ1-1; 8 bases fit TRBD1. The germline V gene has CDR1 MNHEY and CDR2 SVGAGI. The CDR3 has 14 amino acids. After removal of 7 bases from V and 1 base from J, the junction contained 5 bases not matched to a gene. CDR3 bases: TGTGCCAGCACCGGTGACAGGGGGAACACTGAAGCTTTCTTT. Translated: CASTGDRGNTEAFF.

This chain connects TRBV5-4 to TRBJ1-1, with 8 bases aligning to TRBD1. Germline V gene data show CDR1 as SGHNT and CDR2 as YYREEE (reference sequence). The CDR3 is 17 amino acids. The J segment lost 0 bases and the V segment lost 4 bases, leaving 11 bases of the junction unmatched. CDR3: CASSPPRTGPLNTEAFF. The DNA of the CDR3 is TGTGCCAGCAGCCCCCCCCGGACAGGGCCCCTGAACACTGAAGCTTTCTTT.

CDR3 region: CSVEGVGTGVYNEQFF. The CDR3 DNA reads TGCAGCGTTGAAGGAGTCGGGACAGGGGTTTACAATGAGCAGTTCTTC. The chain joins TRBV29-1 to TRBJ2-1; TRBD1 matches at 10 bases. Germline V gives CDR1 SQVTM, CDR2 ANQGSEA. The CDR3 loop spans 16 amino acids. Trimming cost V 1 base and J 4 bases; bases outside gene matches: 7.

The chain links TRBV5-1 to TRBJ1-5; no clear D gene. Trimming removed 5 bases at V and 2 bases at J, with 11 bases between. Looked up from germline, CDR1 is SGHRS and CDR2 is YFSETQ. This CDR3 region has 14 residues. CDR3 DNA: TGCGCCAGCAGTTCCGGCCAGGGCAATCAGCCCCAGCATTTT. As protein: CASSSGQGNQPQHF.

This chain joins TRBV5-6 and TRBJ2-7, with 11 bases lining up with TRBD1. V lost 2 bases and J lost 5; bases outside the gene matches: 6. The CDR3 totals 15 residues. Germline loops: CDR1 SGHDT, CDR2 YYEEEE. The DNA for the CDR3 is TGTGCCAGCAGCTTTGGGACAGGGGGGGAGGACGAGCAGTACTTC. Residues: CASSFGTGGEDEQYF.

V is TRBV10-3 and J is TRBJ2-1, with 10 positions matching TRBD2. Per germline, CDR1 ENHRY and CDR2 SYGVKD. CDR3 length: 16 residues. The V gene end was trimmed by 9 bases and the J gene end by 1 base; junction bases not matched to a gene: 9. The CDR3 nucleotides are TGTGCCATTTCTAGCGGGAGCTTGGGGTCCTACAATGAGCAGTTCTTC. This sequence encodes CAISSGSLGSYNEQFF.

The chain joins TRBV7-3 to TRBJ2-1; possible D gene TRBD1, 6 bases. The CDR3 sequence is 14 residues long. With 8 bases removed from V and 4 bases from J, the gap between germline ends came to 15 bases. The germline CDR1 and CDR2 sequences are SGHTA and FQGTGA. This chain's CDR3 is CASGTGTPYNEQFF. The CDR3 DNA reads TGTGCCAGCGGAACCGGGACACCTTACAATGAGCAGTTCTTC.

J is TRBJ2-5 and V is TRBV5-1; a possible D gene is TRBD2 (6 bases). The CDR3 length is 16 residues. The V gene lost 4 bases and the J gene lost 2 bases, with 18 bases spanning the gap. The germline gives CDR1 SGHRS, CDR2 YFSETQ. The CDR3 DNA is TGCGCCAGCAGCGGACATAGCGGTACTTCTCAAGAGACCCAGTACTTC. This encodes CASSGHSGTSQETQYF.

This sequence joins TRBV7-2 and TRBJ2-1; tentative D call: TRBD1 (5 bases). This CDR3 contains 12 residues. V lost 5 bases and J lost 8, with 10 bases in between. Germline V gene data show CDR1 as SGHTA and CDR2 as FQGNSA. CDR3: CASSGTGYEQFF. In DNA form, the CDR3 reads TGTGCCAGCAGCGGAACAGGCTATGAGCAGTTCTTC.

The rearrangement uses TRBV6-1 and TRBJ2-3; 12 bases line up with TRBD2. The V and J ends lost 4 bases and 3 bases, in that order; junction bases with no gene match: 2. CDR3 length: 15 amino acids. Germline V gene sequence: CDR1 MNHNS, CDR2 SASEGT. The CDR3 spells CASSGTSGKTDTQYF. CDR3 coding DNA: TGTGCCAGCAGTGGGACTAGCGGGAAGACAGATACGCAGTATTTT.

The chain has TRBV2 and TRBJ1-2, with TRBD1 matching over 7 bases. V lost 5 bases and J lost 3; bases outside the gene matches: 9. This CDR3 has 15 residues. CDR1 and CDR2 (germline): SNHLY, FYNNEI. The CDR3 spells CASSQSGTAYYGYTF. CDR3 sequence (DNA): TGTGCCAGCAGTCAATCCGGGACAGCATACTATGGCTACACCTTC. Filled out from reference TRBV2 and TRBJ1-2, the complete variable domain reads EPEVTQTPSHQVTQMGQEVILRCVPISNHLYFYWYRQILGQKVEFLVSFYNNEISEKSEIFDDQFSVERPDGSNFTLKIRSTKLEDSAMYFCASSQSGTAYYGYTFGSGTRLTVV.

This clone was seen only a few times. The V and J genes are TRBV27 and TRBJ1-1; D is ambiguous. The CDR3 has 13 residues. Deletions cut 7 bases from V and 0 bases from J, with 9 bases between. Germline V gene lookup returns CDR1 MNHEY and CDR2 SMNVEV (reference sequence). CDR3 residues: CASKRSLNTEAFF. For the CDR3, the DNA is TGTGCCAGCAAGAGATCGTTGAACACTGAAGCTTTCTTT.

This clone was observed once. The chain employs TRBV15 and TRBJ2-5; possible D gene TRBD2, 6 bases. TRBJ2-7 explains the end of the DNA better; the J call may be wrong. The CDR3 is 13 residues long. CDR1 is LNHNV, CDR2 YYDKDF, per germline (reference sequence). CDR3: CATSSGLKYEQYF. The CDR3 DNA sequence: TGTGCCACCAGCTCGGGACTTAAGTACGAGCAGTACTTC.